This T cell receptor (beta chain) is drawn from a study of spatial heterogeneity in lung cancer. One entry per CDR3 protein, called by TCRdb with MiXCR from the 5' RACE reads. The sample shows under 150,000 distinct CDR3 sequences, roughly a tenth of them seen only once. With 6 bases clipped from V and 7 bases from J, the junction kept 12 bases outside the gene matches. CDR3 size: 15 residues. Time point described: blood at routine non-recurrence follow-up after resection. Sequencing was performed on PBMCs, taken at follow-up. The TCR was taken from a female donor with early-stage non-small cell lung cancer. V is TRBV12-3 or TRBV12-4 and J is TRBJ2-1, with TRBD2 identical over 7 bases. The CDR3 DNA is TGTGCCAGCAGGGTTGGACTAGGCCTCGGAAATGAGCAGTTCTTC. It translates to CASRVGLGLGNEQFF.